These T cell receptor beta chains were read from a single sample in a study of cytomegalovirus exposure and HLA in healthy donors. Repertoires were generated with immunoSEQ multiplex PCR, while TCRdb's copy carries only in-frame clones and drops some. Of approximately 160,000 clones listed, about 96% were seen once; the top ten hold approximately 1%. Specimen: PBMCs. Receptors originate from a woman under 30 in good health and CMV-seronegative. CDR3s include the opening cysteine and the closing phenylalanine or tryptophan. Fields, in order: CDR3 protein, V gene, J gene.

cdr3_aa: CASSQAGANTGELFF
v_call: TRBV4-1
j_call: TRBJ2-2

cdr3_aa: CASSFTGTGTEKLFF
v_call: TRBV19
j_call: TRBJ1-4

cdr3_aa: CASSPQGLRGYTF
v_call: TRBV7-2
j_call: TRBJ1-2

cdr3_aa: CASSLRTPNYGYTF
v_call: TRBV4-2
j_call: TRBJ1-2

cdr3_aa: CASSSGGVMDEQYF
v_call: TRBV5-4
j_call: TRBJ2-7

cdr3_aa: CASNRNTEAFF
v_call: TRBV28
j_call: TRBJ1-1

cdr3_aa: CASSLSIAAYEQYF
v_call: TRBV7-2
j_call: TRBJ2-7

cdr3_aa: CAWNALRAGYGYTF
v_call: TRBV30
j_call: TRBJ1-2

cdr3_aa: CASSGQGSNQPQHF
v_call: TRBV18
j_call: TRBJ1-5

cdr3_aa: CASSMGPISYEQYF
v_call: TRBV19
j_call: TRBJ2-7

cdr3_aa: CAWSGTGGKVDTQYF
v_call: TRBV30
j_call: TRBJ2-3

cdr3_aa: CASSEFGTSGYGYTF
v_call: TRBV6-1
j_call: TRBJ1-2

cdr3_aa: CASSSLGDTGELFF
v_call: TRBV6-5
j_call: TRBJ2-2

cdr3_aa: CASSRRGAETQYF
v_call: TRBV7-2
j_call: TRBJ2-5

cdr3_aa: CASSIDYRDRNYEQYF
v_call: TRBV19
j_call: TRBJ2-7

cdr3_aa: CASSPRTSGSTDTQYF
v_call: TRBV7-9
j_call: TRBJ2-3

cdr3_aa: CASSEGLAGGLVETQYF
v_call: TRBV5-6
j_call: TRBJ2-5

cdr3_aa: CASSYPKASSTDTQYF
v_call: TRBV5-1
j_call: TRBJ2-3

cdr3_aa: CASSYQGSYSNQPQHF
v_call: TRBV7-9
j_call: TRBJ1-5

cdr3_aa: CASSLEWSSYNEQFF
v_call: TRBV11-2
j_call: TRBJ2-1

cdr3_aa: CASRSGLSGANVLTF
v_call: TRBV5-1
j_call: TRBJ2-6

cdr3_aa: CASRSVAYNNEQFF
v_call: TRBV5-4
j_call: TRBJ2-1

cdr3_aa: CASSQRTSGDTDTQYF
v_call: TRBV14
j_call: TRBJ2-3

cdr3_aa: CASSLPGYNSPLHF
v_call: TRBV5-5
j_call: TRBJ1-6

cdr3_aa: CASSEDGDRENTEAFF
v_call: TRBV2
j_call: TRBJ1-1

cdr3_aa: CASSYSLYVRGNEQFF
v_call: TRBV6-5
j_call: TRBJ2-1

cdr3_aa: CASRNGAGGRGANVLTF
v_call: TRBV2
j_call: TRBJ2-6

cdr3_aa: CASSSLTGGGNYGYTF
v_call: TRBV7-9
j_call: TRBJ1-2

cdr3_aa: CASSPGVGLKQFF
v_call: TRBV2
j_call: TRBJ2-1

cdr3_aa: CASSLAGMNTEAFF
v_call: TRBV7-3
j_call: TRBJ1-1

cdr3_aa: CASSSPGTEAFF
v_call: TRBV6-6
j_call: TRBJ1-1

cdr3_aa: CSVGGRGSTDTQYF
v_call: TRBV29-1
j_call: TRBJ2-3

cdr3_aa: CASRIANAGELFF
v_call: TRBV27
j_call: TRBJ2-2

cdr3_aa: CASSSGQGAGNEQFF
v_call: TRBV7-6
j_call: TRBJ2-1

cdr3_aa: CASSLVAGSGANVLTF
v_call: TRBV5-6
j_call: TRBJ2-6

cdr3_aa: CASSVGTYSSTDTQYF
v_call: TRBV9
j_call: TRBJ2-3

cdr3_aa: CASSQGTGFYEQYF
v_call: TRBV4-1
j_call: TRBJ2-7